This T cell receptor beta chain was identified during a study of PD-L1 blockade in urothelial cancer. Study summary: The patients' atezolizumab therapy, 1,200 mg intravenously every 3 weeks, started in about 2014. Once treatment had started, blood was analyzed at 3 weeks (second dose) and again at 6 weeks.

With regard to this clone: Its matching antigen is unknown.

The data were produced by immunoSEQ multiplex PCR, yet TCRdb's version contains in-frame clones alone and is incomplete. Among about 72,000 clones listed, 80% to 85% were seen once. Notes on the study in general: Blood TCR clonality below the median before treatment was a predictor of better survival.

CDR3 length: 17 amino acids. Trimming at V came to 3 bases and at J to 0 bases, leaving 12 bases not matched to a gene. Germline V gene sequence: CDR1 GTSNPN, CDR2 SVGIG (reference sequence). This clonotype was obtained from a man aged 65-85 years with urothelial cancer. V usage is TRBV30 and J usage is TRBJ2-3; 7 bases are a match to TRBD2. Sequencing used PBMCs, obtained around atezolizumab (anti-PD-L1) treatment. The CDR3 reads CAWRPRSGIISTDTQYF. CDR3 in DNA: TGTGCCTGGAGGCCTAGGAGCGGGATTATCAGCACAGATACGCAGTATTTT.